These T cell receptor beta chains were read from a single sample in a study of response to subunit inactivated influenza vaccine. TCRdb re-called the RT-PCR reads with MiXCR, one entry per CDR3 protein. The sample carries about 300,000 distinct CDR3 sequences, over 20% recorded once. The sequencing used PBMCs from blood, collected about 20 months after vaccination. Receptors originate from a man aged 50 to 75 who received an inactivated influenza vaccine. Each CDR3 is given with its conserved first and last residue. A D gene is named only where the DNA matches it firmly. Rows may omit the clone size; those that give it use once, few, many or a size class.

size: -; J: TRBJ2-3; V: TRBV28; D: TRBD2; DNA: TGTGCCAGCAGTTTAGGCCTCCAGGGACTAGCGGGTATCGTCACAGATACGCAGTATTTT; CDR3: CASSLGLQGLAGIVTDTQYF
size: few; J: TRBJ2-7; V: TRBV20-1; D: -; DNA: TGCAGTGCTTCCCCTTATGTTCGGGAGCAGTACTTC; CDR3: CSASPYVREQYF
size: few; J: TRBJ2-7; V: TRBV18; D: -; DNA: TGTGCCAGCTCATCTAGATTCGAGCAGTACTTC; CDR3: CASSSRFEQYF
size: -; J: TRBJ2-6; V: TRBV10-3; D: -; DNA: TGTGCCATCAGTGCACAGGTCTCTGGGGCCAACGTCCTGACTTTC; CDR3: CAISAQVSGANVLTF
size: -; J: TRBJ2-1; V: TRBV2; D: TRBD2; DNA: TGTGCCAGCAGTGTAGTTCTGAGCGGGGGTGGAAATGAGCAGTTCTTC; CDR3: CASSVVLSGGGNEQFF
size: few; J: TRBJ2-2; V: TRBV4-3; D: TRBD1; DNA: TGCGCCAGCAGCCAAGAAATACAGGGGGCGGGCACCGGGGAGCTGTTTTTT; CDR3: CASSQEIQGAGTGELFF
size: -; J: TRBJ2-3; V: TRBV5-1; D: -; DNA: TGCGCCAGCAGCTCCGACAGGCTTGGAGATACGCAGTATTTT; CDR3: CASSSDRLGDTQYF
size: -; J: TRBJ2-7; V: TRBV27; D: TRBD1; DNA: TGTGCCAGCAGTCTTAATCCGACAGGGGACGAGCAGTACTTC; CDR3: CASSLNPTGDEQYF
size: many; J: TRBJ1-5; V: TRBV29-1; D: TRBD1; DNA: TGCAGCGCGACACAGGGGGTCGATCAGCCCCAGCATTTT; CDR3: CSATQGVDQPQHF
size: -; J: TRBJ1-6; V: TRBV4-3; D: TRBD1; DNA: TGCGCCAGCAGCCTCGGGACAGGGCGGAATTCACCCCTCCACTTT; CDR3: CASSLGTGRNSPLHF
size: -; J: TRBJ2-4; V: TRBV18; D: -; DNA: TGTGCCAGCTCACCGGGGGAGAGCAAAAACATTCAGTACTTC; CDR3: CASSPGESKNIQYF
size: -; J: TRBJ1-5; V: TRBV7-2; D: -; DNA: TGTGCCAGCAGCTTATCGGTGGATCAGCCCCAGCATTTT; CDR3: CASSLSVDQPQHF
size: -; J: TRBJ2-5; V: TRBV4-1; D: -; DNA: TGCGCCAGCAGCCAAAAAGGGACCCAGTACTTC; CDR3: CASSQKGTQYF
size: -; J: TRBJ2-7; V: TRBV14; D: -; DNA: TGTGCCAGCAGCCCCACAGGGTTCTCCTACGAGCAGTACTTC; CDR3: CASSPTGFSYEQYF
size: many; J: TRBJ1-1; V: TRBV7-2; D: -; DNA: TGTGCCAGCAGCTCTCAGATCTCAAGTCGAGCTTTCTTT; CDR3: CASSSQISSRAFF
size: -; J: TRBJ2-1; V: TRBV12-3/TRBV12-4; D: -; DNA: TGTGCCAGCAGTTCGGGACCGAATTACAATGAGCAGTTCTTC; CDR3: CASSSGPNYNEQFF
size: -; J: TRBJ2-7; V: TRBV12-3/TRBV12-4; D: -; DNA: TGTGCCAGCAGGCGGGGACAGTCCTACGAGCAGTACTTC; CDR3: CASRRGQSYEQYF
size: -; J: TRBJ1-2; V: TRBV6-5; D: -; DNA: TGTGCCAGCAGTTCCCGGGACAATCATGGCTACACCTTC; CDR3: CASSSRDNHGYTF
size: -; J: TRBJ2-3; V: TRBV6-2/TRBV6-3; D: TRBD2; DNA: TGTGCCAGCAGTCCTCTAGCGGGAGTTAGCACAGATACGCAGTATTTT; CDR3: CASSPLAGVSTDTQYF
size: -; J: TRBJ2-7; V: TRBV4-2; D: TRBD2; DNA: TGTGCCAGCAGCCATGGACTAGCGGGAGGACCCTACGAGCAGTACTTC; CDR3: CASSHGLAGGPYEQYF
size: many; J: TRBJ1-2; V: TRBV11-2; D: -; DNA: TGTGCCAGCAGCTTAGAGGAAACAGGTTCGAGGAATGGCTACACCTTC; CDR3: CASSLEETGSRNGYTF
size: -; J: TRBJ2-2; V: TRBV14; D: -; DNA: TGTGCCAGCAGCCAAGGGGTCTGGGAGAAGAACACCGGGGAGCTGTTTTTT; CDR3: CASSQGVWEKNTGELFF
size: few; J: TRBJ1-4; V: TRBV2; D: -; DNA: TGTGCCAGCAGCGGAGGGGGAGGACTTGAAAAACTGTTTTTT; CDR3: CASSGGGGLEKLFF
size: -; J: TRBJ2-2; V: TRBV7-3; D: TRBD2; DNA: TGTGCCAGCAGCCCTACGGGACTAAAAACCGGGGAGCTGTTTTTT; CDR3: CASSPTGLKTGELFF
size: few; J: TRBJ2-4; V: TRBV28; D: -; DNA: TGTGCCAGCAGTCCCTCGAGGGCTAACATTCAGTACTTC; CDR3: CASSPSRANIQYF
size: -; J: TRBJ1-1; V: TRBV28; D: -; DNA: TGTGCCAGCAGAATACAGGGTGAAGCTTTCTTT; CDR3: CASRIQGEAFF
size: -; J: TRBJ2-2; V: TRBV2; D: -; DNA: TGTGCCAGCAGAGGGGGGACGAACACCGGGGAGCTGTTTTTT; CDR3: CASRGGTNTGELFF
size: -; J: TRBJ2-3; V: TRBV11-3; D: -; DNA: TGTGCCAGCAGCTTAGCGGGAGAAATGACAGATACGCAGTATTTT; CDR3: CASSLAGEMTDTQYF
size: -; J: TRBJ2-7; V: TRBV6-1; D: TRBD2; DNA: TGTGCTCCCCGAGCGGGGGGAAACACCTACGAGCAGTACTTC; CDR3: CAPRAGGNTYEQYF